The following is a T cell receptor beta chain sequence with its context. The antigen remains unidentified. These data originate in a study of OX40 agonist ivuxolimab in advanced cancers. Study information: Intravenous ivuxolimab at 0.01 to 10 mg/kg was given to patients every 2 weeks.

Study-wide findings and caveats: Among the lowest levels of clonal expansion were found in partial responders at 0.1-3.0 mg/kg. Some nonresponders also had low normalized T-cell clonal expansion. Both CD4+ and CD8+ T cell populations in blood had undergone clonal expansion by week 6 at 0.1 to 3.0 mg/kg.

Libraries were prepared by immunoSEQ multiplex PCR; TCRdb keeps only in-frame clonotypes and omits some of them. The sample contains approximately 60,000 clones, 77% of which appear only once. The J segment lost 7 bases and the V segment lost 3 bases, leaving 5 bases of the junction unmatched. CDR1 and CDR2 (germline): SGHTA, FQGNSA. This CDR3 has 14 amino acids. This clonotype was obtained from an adult with an advanced solid tumor such as melanoma, head and neck, liver or kidney cancer. The rearrangement uses TRBV7-2 and TRBJ2-1, with 8 bases fitting TRBD1. The sample here was CD4+ or CD8+ T cells sorted from blood, taken in a trial of the OX40 agonist ivuxolimab. CDR3 in amino acids: CASSFRTGMNEQFF. In DNA form, the CDR3 reads TGTGCCAGCAGCTTCCGGACAGGGATGAATGAGCAGTTCTTC.